This T cell receptor beta chain appears in the sequencing data of a study of blood T cell repertoires in COVID-19. Study information: Acute-phase and convalescent COVID-19 samples originated in the United States, Italy and Spain. T cells, B-cell-depleted T cells, or PBMCs provided the cDNA or gDNA that served as material.

In its sample, this clone ranks as medium-sized. The table came from immunoSEQ multiplex PCR; TCRdb's copy has only in-frame clones and leaves some out. Altogether around 82,000 clones are present, 65% to 90% being singletons, with the ten largest covering 8% to 10%. Sequenced input: peripheral blood. The TCR originated in a man aged 50-59 years with COVID-19, enrolled during active disease.

In DNA, the CDR3 is TGTGCCAGCAGCCGACTAGGGACAGCAAACACCGGGGAGCTGTTTTTT. Protein sequence: CASSRLGTANTGELFF. V usage is TRBV28 and J usage is TRBJ2-2; D perhaps matches TRBD1 (7 bases). Germline CDR1 is MDHEN and CDR2 is SYDVKM. The length of the CDR3 is 16 residues. Trimming took off 6 bases at V and 2 bases at J, with 16 bases between the two ends.